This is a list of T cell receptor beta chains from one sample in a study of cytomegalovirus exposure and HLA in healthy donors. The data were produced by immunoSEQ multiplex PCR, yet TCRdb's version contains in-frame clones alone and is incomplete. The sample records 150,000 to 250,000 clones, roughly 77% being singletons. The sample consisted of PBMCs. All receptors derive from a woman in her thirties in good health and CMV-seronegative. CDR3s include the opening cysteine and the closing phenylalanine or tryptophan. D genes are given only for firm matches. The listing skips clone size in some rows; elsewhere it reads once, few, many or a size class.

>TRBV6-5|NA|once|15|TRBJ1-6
TGTGCCAGCAGTTACGAGATGGGCTTTAATTCACCCCTCCACTTT
CASSYEMGFNSPLHF
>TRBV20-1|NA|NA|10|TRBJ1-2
TGCAGTGCTAAATCGTATGGCTACACCTTC
CSAKSYGYTF
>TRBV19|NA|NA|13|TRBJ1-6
TGTGCCAGTAGTATGCAGGGCGATTCACCCCTCCACTTT
CASSMQGDSPLHF
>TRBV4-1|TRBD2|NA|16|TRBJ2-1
TGCGCCAGCAGCCAAGATCCGGGACTAGCGGGCGGGGAGCAGTTCTTC
CASSQDPGLAGGEQFF
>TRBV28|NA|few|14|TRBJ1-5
TGTGCCAGCAGTCCCGTCCTGAGTACTCAGCCCCAGCATTTT
CASSPVLSTQPQHF
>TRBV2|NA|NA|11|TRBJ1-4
TGTGCCAGCAGTGTGCGGGAAAAACTGTTTTTT
CASSVREKLFF
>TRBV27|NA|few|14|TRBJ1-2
TGTGCCAGCAGTACCAGTCAAATCCCGAATGGCTACACCTTC
CASSTSQIPNGYTF
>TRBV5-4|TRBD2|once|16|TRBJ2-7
TGTGCCAGCAGCTTGGGACTAGCGGGATACCTACTCGAGCAGTACTTC
CASSLGLAGYLLEQYF
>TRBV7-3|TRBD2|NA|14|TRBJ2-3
TGTGCCAGCAGCTTCGGAACTAGCGGGGATACGCAGTATTTT
CASSFGTSGDTQYF
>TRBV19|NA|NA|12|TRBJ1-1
TGTGCCAGTAGTATATATGAGGGTAGGGCTTTCTTT
CASSIYEGRAFF
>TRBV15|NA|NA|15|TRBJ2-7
TGTGCCACCAGCAGAGCGGCGGCAAGCTCCTACGAGCAGTACTTC
CATSRAAASSYEQYF
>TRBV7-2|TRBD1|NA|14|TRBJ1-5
TGTGCCAGCAGCCGTGACAGGGGGAATCAGCCCCAGCATTTT
CASSRDRGNQPQHF
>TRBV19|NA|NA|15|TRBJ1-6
TGTGCCAGTAATACCGAGCTACGCCTTAATTCACCCCTCCACTTT
CASNTELRLNSPLHF
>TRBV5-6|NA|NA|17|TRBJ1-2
TGTGCCAGCAGCTTGGGGCCCGGCAGGGTTCTATACTATGGCTACACCTTC
CASSLGPGRVLYYGYTF
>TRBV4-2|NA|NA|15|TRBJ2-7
TGTGCCAGCAGCCAAGGACTAGTAGCTTCCTACGAGCAGTACTTC
CASSQGLVASYEQYF
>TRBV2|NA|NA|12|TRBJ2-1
TGTGCCAGCAAGATAGGAGACAATGAGCAGTTCTTC
CASKIGDNEQFF
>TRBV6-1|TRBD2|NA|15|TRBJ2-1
TGTGCCAGCAGTGAACAAGCGGGGGCGGTCAATGAGCAGTTCTTC
CASSEQAGAVNEQFF
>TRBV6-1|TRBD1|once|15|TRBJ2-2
TGTGCCAGCAGTGTTCAGGGGGTGGGAACCGGGGAGCTGTTTTTT
CASSVQGVGTGELFF
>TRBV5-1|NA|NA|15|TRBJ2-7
TGCGCCAGCAGTTTGTTAGCGGAGGGCCCCTACGAGCAGTACTTC
CASSLLAEGPYEQYF
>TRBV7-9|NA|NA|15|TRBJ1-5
TGTGCCAGCAGCAGAGGACAGAATAGCAATCAGCCCCAGCATTTT
CASSRGQNSNQPQHF
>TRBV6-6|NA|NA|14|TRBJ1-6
TGTGCCAGCAGGGTGACAGGTTATAATTCACCCCTCCACTTT
CASRVTGYNSPLHF
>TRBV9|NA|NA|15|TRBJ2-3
TGTGCCAGCAGCATCCGACAGGTCTCCACAGATACGCAGTATTTT
CASSIRQVSTDTQYF
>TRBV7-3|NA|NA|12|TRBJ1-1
TGTGCCAGCAGCCCGGGTGGCACTGAAGCTTTCTTT
CASSPGGTEAFF
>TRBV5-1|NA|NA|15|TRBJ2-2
TGCGCCAGCAGCTTGGTACAGGGGAACACCGGGGAGCTGTTTTTT
CASSLVQGNTGELFF
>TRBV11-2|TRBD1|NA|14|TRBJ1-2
TGTGCCAGCAGTAAACAGGGGCTAACCGATGGCTACACCTTC
CASSKQGLTDGYTF
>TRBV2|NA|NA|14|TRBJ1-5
TGTGCCAGCAGTGACAGGGGAAGCAATCAGCCCCAGCATTTT
CASSDRGSNQPQHF
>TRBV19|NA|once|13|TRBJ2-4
TGTGCCAGTAGTATTCGGACAAAAAACATTCAGTACTTC
CASSIRTKNIQYF
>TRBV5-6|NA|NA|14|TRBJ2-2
TGTGCCAGCAGCCCGAACCCGGGGGCCGGGGAGCTGTTTTTT
CASSPNPGAGELFF
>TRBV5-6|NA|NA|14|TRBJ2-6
TGTGCCAGCAGCCTCCCTAGTGGGGCCAACGTCCTGACTTTC
CASSLPSGANVLTF
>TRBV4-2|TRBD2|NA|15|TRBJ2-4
TGTGCCAGCAGCCCCGGGACTAGCGGGAGAAACATTCAGTACTTC
CASSPGTSGRNIQYF
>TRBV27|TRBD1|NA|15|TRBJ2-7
TGTGCCAGCAGTCCTCGGACAGGGGGCTCCTACGAGCAGTACTTC
CASSPRTGGSYEQYF
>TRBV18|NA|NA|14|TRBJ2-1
TGTGCCAGCTCACCACCGGTAACAGCCAATGAGCAGTTCTTC
CASSPPVTANEQFF
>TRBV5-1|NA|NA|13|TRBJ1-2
TGCGCCAGCAGCCCCACAGGGAACTATGGCTACACCTTC
CASSPTGNYGYTF
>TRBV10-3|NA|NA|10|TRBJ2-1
TGTGCCATCGGGGGGAATGAGCAGTTCTTC
CAIGGNEQFF
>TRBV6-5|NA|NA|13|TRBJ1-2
TGTGCCAGCAGTCTGACAGGCACCTATGGCTACACCTTC
CASSLTGTYGYTF
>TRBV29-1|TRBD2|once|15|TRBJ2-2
TGCAGCGTTGACCGGGCGGGAGGGCCAGGCGGGGAGCTGTTTTTT
CSVDRAGGPGGELFF
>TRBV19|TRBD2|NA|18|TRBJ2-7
TGTGCCAGTAGTCCCGCGGATTCGCTAGCGGATAGCTCCTACGAGCAGTACTTC
CASSPADSLADSSYEQYF
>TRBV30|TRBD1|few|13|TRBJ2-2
TGTGCCTGGACGGGACAGCTCACCGGGGAGCTGTTTTTT
CAWTGQLTGELFF
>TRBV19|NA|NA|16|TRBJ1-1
TGTGCCAGTAGTCCTTGGGGCAGATCGATGAACACTGAAGCTTTCTTT
CASSPWGRSMNTEAFF
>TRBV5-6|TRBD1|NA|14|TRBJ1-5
TGTGCCAGCAGCGTGGGACAGGGAGTTTGGCCCCAGCATTTT
CASSVGQGVWPQHF
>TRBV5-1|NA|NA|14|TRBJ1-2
TGTGCCACCTTGTCAGGGGCCACGTCGTGGGGCTACACCTTC
CATLSGATSWGYTF
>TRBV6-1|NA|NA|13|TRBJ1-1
TGTGCCGGAATTAGACAGTACGACACTGAAGCTTTCTTT
CAGIRQYDTEAFF
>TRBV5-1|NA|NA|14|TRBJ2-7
TGCGCCAGCAGCTTGGATCTTAGGGGAAACGAGCAGTACTTC
CASSLDLRGNEQYF